The clone carrying this TCR beta chain was picked up a small number of times. Its antigen remains unidentified. The TCR cDNA carried a universal primer site and UMIs from 5'RACE template switching. MiXCR, applied by TCRdb to the 5' RACE reads, yields one record per CDR3 protein. The table shows a few hundred thousand distinct CDR3 sequences, with roughly 17% occurring only once. The CDR3 contains 15 residues. V was shortened by 5 bases and J by 2 bases, with 12 bases between the two germline ends. These data originate in a study of T cells after yellow fever vaccination. Findings of the study overall: Post-booster reappearance was seen for most primary-vaccination clones (roughly 97% CD4, around 88% CD8). Only a minor proportion of clonotypes was detected across both CD4 and CD8 compartments.

V is TRBV12-3 or TRBV12-4 and J is TRBJ2-2; a weak D match, TRBD2 (7 bases). The sample was PBMCs, taken 5 days after the first yellow fever vaccination. The clonotype comes from a man aged 18 to 29 who received the YFV17D yellow fever vaccine. The CDR3 DNA reads TGTGCCAGCAGTGTCCGGGGGGCTAACACCGGGGAGCTGTTTTTT. Translation gives CASSVRGANTGELFF.